The present TCR beta chain was sequenced within a study of T cell repertoires in cytomegalovirus infection (dated by TCRdb to the late 2010s). About the investigation overall: Peptide stimulations targeted recently identified HLA-C-restricted CMV epitopes, whose presentation resists viral immunomodulation, together with well-studied HLA-B-restricted epitopes. Because public TCR beta signatures pointed to carriage of CMV infection together with the matching HLA type, the HLA type of each donor mattered for the analysis.

From cysteine to phenylalanine, the CDR3 is 17 amino acids long. The retained sequence is limited to the CDR3, 51 bases, with the frame set at the first base. The germline V gene sets CDR1 to SGHDT and CDR2 to YYEEEE. Germline trimming: 3 bases from V, 3 bases from J; junction bases outside gene matches: 7. The paper as a whole reports these results and caveats: The ex vivo response was dominated by HLA-C-restricted CMV-specific TCR beta clonotypes, which also provided the single most frequent clonotype in two of eight donors. In both this cohort and an independent roughly 400-donor cohort, the cumulative frequency of public TCR beta family members distinguished carriers of CMV infection plus the relevant HLA type.

This specimen's treatment or condition label, per the study, means: in vitro stimulation with specific CMV peptide epitopes to enrich CMV-specific T cells. A note on this clonotype: What this receptor recognizes is not known. One base away there is no much larger clone; base qualities are not given.

Sequencing relied on an Illumina HiSeq 1500. TCRdb's own reprocessing of the public reads used fastp at Q25 and MiXCR and kept productive beta chains. Each entry merges the rows of one CDR3 protein and shows their most common DNA and genes. In all, the sample holds hundreds of thousands of distinct CDR3 sequences, and about 33% of those were seen once. The ten biggest clones cover roughly 17% of the sample. The source material was cultured PBMCs, sampled from culture after CMV antigen stimulation. The sequence is built from TRBV5-6 and TRBJ2-1, and 12 bases in between align with TRBD2. The source of this sequence is a human donor in good health (CMV status not recorded). Some clones in this sample may be carry-over from other donors' samples. DNA sequence: TGTGCCAGCAGCTCCTTACAGGGACTAGCGGGCTACAATGAGCAGTTCTTC. Its amino acids are CASSSLQGLAGYNEQFF.